The 27 T cell receptor beta chains below were found in one sample sequenced in a study of blood T cell repertoires in COVID-19. Clones were sequenced by immunoSEQ multiplex PCR, and TCRdb holds only the in-frame ones, with some missing. Of around 450,000 clones in the sample, 90% are singletons; the top ten hold around 0.6%. Sequenced material: PBMCs or T cells enriched from blood (not recorded which). All receptors derive from a man between 18 and 35 years old who had recovered from COVID-19.

The J gene is TRBJ1-6, the V gene TRBV28; D not resolved. The CDR3 extends over 16 amino acids. Trimming removed 5 bases from V and 3 bases from J, with 14 bases in between. Germline V CDR1 and CDR2: MDHEN, SYDVKM. This chain's CDR3 is CASSSPRGFYNSPLHF. CDR3 nucleotide sequence: TGTGCCAGCAGTAGCCCGCGAGGATTCTATAATTCACCCCTCCACTTT.

The chain employs TRBV2 and TRBJ1-2, with D possibly matching TRBD1 (6 bases). CDR1 and CDR2 (germline): SNHLY, FYNNEI. The CDR3 has 16 residues. Trimming left V 4 bases short and J 2 bases short, with 17 bases between. CDR3 DNA sequence: TGTGCCAGCAGTGCCGACAGGCAGGGGCTCAACTATGGCTACACCTTC. Translated: CASSADRQGLNYGYTF. The whole variable domain, filled in from reference TRBV2 and TRBJ1-2, reads EPEVTQTPSHQVTQMGQEVILRCVPISNHLYFYWYRQILGQKVEFLVSFYNNEISEKSEIFDDQFSVERPDGSNFTLKIRSTKLEDSAMYFCASSADRQGLNYGYTFGSGTRLTVV.

The sample holds one count of this clone. The chain combines TRBV10-3 with TRBJ2-3; the match to TRBD2 covers 9 bases. The CDR3 contains 15 residues. Looked up from germline, CDR1 is ENHRY and CDR2 is SYGVKD. V gave up 8 bases and J gave up 3 bases; unmatched junction bases: 9. CDR3 coding DNA: TGTGCCATCGGGCGGGGGGGCCCTGGGACAGATACGCAGTATTTT. Amino acids: CAIGRGGPGTDTQYF.

The CDR3, as DNA: TGTGCCAGCAGCTACACCCCGGACAGGGCGTGGGACCCCCTGGGCGAGCAGTACTTC. Translating it yields CASSYTPDRAWDPLGEQYF. This chain links TRBV7-8 with TRBJ2-7; 8 nucleotides match TRBD1. Germline V gene lookup returns CDR1 SGHVS and CDR2 FQNEAQ. The junction had 23 bases not matched to a gene; V was cut back by 4 bases and J by 6 bases. The CDR3 sequence is 19 residues long.

The chain couples TRBV19 to TRBJ2-7; 8 bases line up with TRBD2. The CDR3 is 14 amino acids. CDR1 and CDR2 from the germline V gene are LNHDA and SQIVND (reference sequence). Losses at the gene ends were 9 bases for V and 1 base for J; bases not matched to a gene: 8. CDR3: CASSGQRESYEQYF. The CDR3 coding sequence is TGTGCCAGCTCTGGGCAGCGGGAGTCCTACGAGCAGTACTTC.

This sequence joins TRBV6-5 and TRBJ1-1; the match to TRBD1 covers 7 bases. Germline V gene data show CDR1 as MNHEY and CDR2 as SVGAGI. This CDR3 contains 14 residues. The ends lost 2 bases at V and 5 bases at J; junction bases unmatched: 5. The CDR3, as DNA: TGTGCCAGCAGTTACGTGGCAGGGGGGACTGAAGCTTTCTTT. Protein sequence: CASSYVAGGTEAFF.

The chain links TRBV29-1 to TRBJ1-1; TRBD1 aligns across 7 bases. The CDR3 runs 13 residues. The germline gives CDR1 SQVTM, CDR2 ANQGSEA. The junction had 11 bases not matched to a gene; V was cut back by 7 bases and J by 6 bases. CDR3 sequence (DNA): TGCAGCGCATCGGACAGGAGCGGCTCTGAAGCTTTCTTT. Residues: CSASDRSGSEAFF.

The chain employs TRBV5-4 and TRBJ2-5; maybe TRBD1 (5 bases). Germline loops: CDR1 SGHNT, CDR2 YYREEE (reference sequence). The CDR3 runs 16 residues. V lost 4 bases to trimming and J lost 7 bases, with 23 bases between them. The CDR3 sequence: CASSPGPVVGQGTQYF. The CDR3 DNA reads TGTGCCAGCAGCCCGGGCCCCGTCGTGGGGCAGGGGACCCAGTACTTC. The variable domain in full, with the rest retrieved from reference TRBV5-4 and TRBJ2-5, is ETGVTQSPTHLIKTRGQQVTLRCSSQSGHNTVSWYQQALGQGPQFIFQYYREEENGRGNFPPRFSGLQFPNYSSELNVNALELDDSALYLCASSPGPVVGQGTQYFGPGTRLLVL.

The chain combines TRBV27 with TRBJ2-1; 9 positions agree with TRBD2. Germline loops: CDR1 MNHEY, CDR2 SMNVEV (reference sequence). After removal of 1 base from V and 10 bases from J, the junction contained 5 bases not matched to a gene. This CDR3 comprises 14 residues. The CDR3 sequence is CASSLLLAGVEQFF. The DNA for the CDR3 is TGTGCCAGCAGTTTATTGTTAGCGGGAGTGGAGCAGTTCTTC.

The gene calls are TRBV7-2 and TRBJ1-3; D is unclear. V lost 5 bases and J 5 bases, leaving 7 bases between the germline ends. The CDR3 totals 12 residues. Germline V gene sequence: CDR1 SGHTA, CDR2 FQGNSA. The CDR3 DNA sequence: TGTGCCAGCAGCCCCAGTAGAAACACCATATATTTT. Protein: CASSPSRNTIYF.

The chain combines TRBV19 with TRBJ1-1; no clear D gene. The V end was cut by 6 bases, the J end by 1 base, with 9 bases between. There are 13 residues in the CDR3. Per the germline V gene, CDR1 is LNHDA and CDR2 is SQIVND (reference sequence). The CDR3 DNA follows: TGTGCCAGTAGCCAGCCGGGGAACACTGAAGCTTTCTTT. Its protein is CASSQPGNTEAFF.

The rearrangement uses TRBV7-2 and TRBJ1-1, with D possibly being TRBD1 (5 bases). The germline V and J ends were trimmed by 2 bases and 2 bases, with 12 bases remaining between them. The CDR3 is 15 residues long. Germline CDR1 and CDR2: SGHTA and FQGNSA. The CDR3 loop reads CASSLFQGGNTEAFF. The CDR3 DNA reads as TGTGCCAGCAGCTTATTTCAGGGTGGCAACACTGAAGCTTTCTTT.

This rearrangement joins TRBV19 to TRBJ1-6; tentatively, D is TRBD1 (5 bases). Per germline, CDR1 LNHDA and CDR2 SQIVND (reference sequence). The CDR3 spans 17 residues. V was trimmed by 4 bases and J by 7 bases, leaving 20 bases between them. The chain's CDR3 is CASSTGWPRQMNSPLHF. The CDR3 coding sequence is TGTGCCAGTAGTACCGGGTGGCCTCGACAGATGAATTCACCCCTCCACTTT.

V gene TRBV5-6 combines with J gene TRBJ2-3, with 7 bases lining up with TRBD1. Germline assignment: CDR1 SGHDT and CDR2 YYEEEE. The CDR3 extends over 16 amino acids. Losses at the gene ends were 5 bases for V and 4 bases for J; bases not matched to a gene: 13. The DNA for the CDR3 is TGTGCCAGCAGGTACACAGGGGCCAAGAAAGCAGATACGCAGTATTTT. Translation: CASRYTGAKKADTQYF.

The J gene is TRBJ2-1, the V gene TRBV3-1 (or the pseudogene TRBV3-2), with a tentative D call TRBD1 (6 bases). Trimming removed 0 bases at V and 12 bases at J, with 12 bases between. The length of the CDR3 is 13 residues. CDR1 LGHDT and CDR2 YNNKEL come from the germline V gene (reference sequence). The CDR3 coding sequence is TGTGCCAGCAGCCAAGATCTGGGGGCGGGGCAGTTCTTC. This gives the protein CASSQDLGAGQFF.

The chain recombines TRBV12-3 or TRBV12-4 with TRBJ2-7; no clear D. V gave up 2 bases and J gave up 3 bases, with 5 bases separating them. There are 12 residues in the CDR3. The CDR3 reads CASSLNLYEQYF. The CDR3, as DNA: TGTGCCAGCAGTTTAAATCTCTACGAGCAGTACTTC.

This clone occurred once. This rearrangement joins TRBV19 to TRBJ1-2; TRBD1 matches at 9 bases. Trimming removed 1 base from V and 4 bases from J; junction bases left unmatched: 4. The CDR3 has 15 residues. Germline-derived CDR1 and CDR2 are LNHDA and SQIVND (reference sequence). The CDR3 loop is CASSIGGQGGYGYTF. DNA of the CDR3: TGTGCCAGTAGTATAGGGGGACAGGGCGGCTATGGCTACACCTTC.

This chain joins TRBV6-5 and TRBJ1-4; TRBD1 matches at 9 bases. CDR3 length: 15 amino acids. With 6 bases clipped from V and 6 bases from J, the junction kept 8 bases outside the gene matches. Germline CDR1 MNHEY, CDR2 SVGAGI. CDR3 in amino acids: CASRYLGQGDEKLFF. CDR3 sequence (DNA): TGTGCCAGCAGATACCTGGGACAGGGTGATGAAAAACTGTTTTTT.

V gene TRBV3-1 (or the pseudogene TRBV3-2) combines with J gene TRBJ1-3; D not resolved. The CDR3 sequence is 14 residues long. Looked up from germline, CDR1 is LGHDT and CDR2 is YNNKEL (reference sequence). V was pared by 4 bases and J by 0 bases, with 7 bases between. The CDR3 sequence is CASSPRSSGNTIYF. The CDR3 DNA sequence: TGTGCCAGCAGCCCCCGTAGCTCTGGAAACACCATATATTTT.

The CDR3 DNA reads TGTGCCAGCAGCGTAGAACAGGGTGGTACGCAGTATTTT. Amino acids: CASSVEQGGTQYF. The chain uses TRBV9 and TRBJ2-3; the D gene is possibly TRBD1 (6 bases). This CDR3 comprises 13 residues. V was trimmed by 0 bases and J by 8 bases, leaving 10 bases between them. CDR1 and CDR2 from the germline V gene are SGDLS and YYNGEE.

The chain carries TRBV6-5 and TRBJ1-2; TRBD1 matches at 9 bases. Looked up from germline, CDR1 is MNHEY and CDR2 is SVGAGI. V shed 6 bases and J 2 bases; nucleotides not matched to a gene: 1. This CDR3 has 13 amino acids. CDR3 sequence reads: CASRDRGNYGYTF. The CDR3 DNA is TGTGCCAGCAGGGACAGGGGAAACTATGGCTACACCTTC.

A remark on this clone: With a much larger clone just one base away, this may be a read error. The chain combines TRBV28 with TRBJ1-5; D unresolved. Germline assignment: CDR1 MDHEN and CDR2 SYDVKM. This CDR3 contains 13 residues. The V end was cut by 5 bases, the J end by 0 bases, with 5 bases between. The CDR3 region is CASSPNSNQPQHF. Here the CDR3 DNA reads TGTGCCAGCAGTCCAAATAGCAATCAGCCCCAGCATTTT.

The CDR3 here is CASSPGQVEYEQYF. The CDR3 coding sequence is TGTGCCAGCTCACCGGGACAGGTGGAATACGAGCAGTACTTC. This chain links TRBV18 with TRBJ2-7; 8 nucleotides match TRBD1. The CDR3 is made up of 14 amino acids. Looked up from germline, CDR1 is KGHSH and CDR2 is LQKENI. V was pared by 3 bases and J by 4 bases, with 5 bases of the junction left unmatched.

This chain connects TRBV7-9 to TRBJ2-1; 14 positions match TRBD2. The CDR3 loop spans 16 amino acids. Per germline, CDR1 SEHNR and CDR2 FQNEAQ (reference sequence). V was clipped by 5 bases and J by 7 bases; unmatched bases: 7. This CDR3 reads CASSRLAGGPRNEQFF. The CDR3 coding sequence is TGTGCCAGCAGCCGACTAGCGGGAGGGCCGAGGAATGAGCAGTTCTTC.

V usage is TRBV2 and J usage is TRBJ1-5; 8 bases line up with TRBD1. V dropped 5 bases and J dropped 6; count of bases not matched to a gene: 12. This CDR3 is 16 amino acids long. Germline V CDR1 and CDR2: SNHLY, FYNNEI. The CDR3 protein is CASSTSDREFGQPQHF. The CDR3 DNA is TGTGCCAGCAGTACCTCGGACAGGGAATTTGGTCAGCCCCAGCATTTT.

J is TRBJ2-1 and V is TRBV27; 8 bases align to TRBD1. Per the germline V gene, CDR1 is MNHEY and CDR2 is SMNVEV (reference sequence). Losses at the gene ends were 6 bases for V and 7 bases for J; bases not matched to a gene: 8. This CDR3 has 14 amino acids. CDR3 in amino acids: CASRWTGTGNEQFF. CDR3 DNA: TGTGCCAGCAGGTGGACAGGGACGGGGAATGAGCAGTTCTTC.

The gene calls are TRBV3-1 (or the pseudogene TRBV3-2) and TRBJ1-2, with 7 bases fitting TRBD1. CDR1 is LGHDT and CDR2 is YNNKEL in the germline V gene (reference sequence). The CDR3 loop spans 14 amino acids. V shed 3 bases and J 5 bases; nucleotides not matched to a gene: 6. In DNA form, the CDR3 reads TGTGCCAGCAGCCACCTCGACAGGGATTATGGCTACACCTTC. It translates to CASSHLDRDYGYTF.